This T cell receptor (beta chain) is from a study of T cells in tuberculosis. Whole-study findings and limits: Smaller alpha distances in active tuberculosis partly reflected shorter CDR3-alpha lengths.

Method: immunoSEQ multiplex PCR; TCRdb's copy keeps in-frame clones and lacks some. The profile covers 25,000 to 35,000 clones, with 92% appearing a single time and roughly 6.6% taken by the ten largest. With respect to this clone: Its antigen is not known.

Trimming took off 7 bases at V and 8 bases at J, with 16 bases between the two ends. This CDR3 spans 13 amino acids. The germline V gene encodes CDR1 SGHKS and CDR2 YYEKEE (reference sequence). Regarding time point: new active TB diagnosis, blood taken before or within 7 days of starting treatment. Sequencing used PBMCs, obtained at tuberculosis diagnosis. The chain employs TRBV5-5 and TRBJ2-1; D is possibly TRBD1 (7 bases). The sequence was collected from an adult with tuberculosis. CDR3 DNA sequence: TGTGCCAGCGGAGGGACAGACCGCCATGAGCAGTTCTTC. It codes for CASGGTDRHEQFF.